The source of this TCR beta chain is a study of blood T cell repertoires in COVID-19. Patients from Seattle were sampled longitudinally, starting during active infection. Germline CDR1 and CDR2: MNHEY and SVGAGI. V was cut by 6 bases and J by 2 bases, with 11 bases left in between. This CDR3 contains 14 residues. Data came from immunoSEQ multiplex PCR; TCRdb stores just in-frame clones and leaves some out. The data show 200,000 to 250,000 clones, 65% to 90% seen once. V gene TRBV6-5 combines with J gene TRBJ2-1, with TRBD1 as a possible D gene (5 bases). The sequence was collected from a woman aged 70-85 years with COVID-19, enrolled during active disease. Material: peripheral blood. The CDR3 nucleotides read TGTGCCAGCAGACCAGGGATTACCTACAATGAGCAGTTCTTC. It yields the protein CASRPGITYNEQFF.